These T cell receptor beta chains were read from a single sample in a study of blood T cells in healthy people across ages. MiXCR, run by TCRdb on the 5' RACE reads, gives a single entry per CDR3 protein. The table lists about 780,000 distinct CDR3 sequences, less than 60% of them singletons. Sequenced sample: blood. Source of these receptors: a man at least 80 years old in good health. Both conserved end residues are part of each CDR3. Fields, in order: J gene, V gene, D gene, clone size, CDR3 DNA, CDR3 protein. The D gene is left open where the match is weak. Not every row has a clone size; where given, it reads once, few, many or a size class.

TRBJ1-1	TRBV29-1	NA	NA	TGCAGCGTCGTTGGGACCATGAACACTGAAGCTTTCTTT	CSVVGTMNTEAFF
TRBJ1-2	TRBV2	NA	NA	TGTGCCAGCAGGAGAGGTGGGACCGTCAGCACCTTC	CASRRGGTVSTF
TRBJ1-3	TRBV18	TRBD1	NA	TGTGCCAGCTCACCACGGACAGGGGCGGACACCATATATTTT	CASSPRTGADTIYF
TRBJ2-7	TRBV2	TRBD2	NA	TGTGCCAGCAGAGATGGACTAGCGGACTCCCACGAGCAGTACTTC	CASRDGLADSHEQYF
TRBJ2-7	TRBV5-6	NA	NA	TGTGCCAGCAGATATGCGGGACGGAGCTCCTACGAGCAGTACTTC	CASRYAGRSSYEQYF
TRBJ2-7	TRBV20-1	TRBD1	once	TGCAGTGCTAGGAAGCACAGGGGTAACTACGAGCAGTACTTC	CSARKHRGNYEQYF
TRBJ2-5	TRBV11-3	NA	NA	TGTGCCAGCAGCCAGAACTCGGACAGAGAGACCCAGTACTTC	CASSQNSDRETQYF
TRBJ2-7	TRBV6-5	NA	NA	TGTGCCAGCAGTGACGGCAGAGACTCCTACGAGCAGTACTTC	CASSDGRDSYEQYF
TRBJ1-5	TRBV28	TRBD1	many	TGTGCCAGCAGTGTGACAGGGTTGCAGCCCCAGCATTTT	CASSVTGLQPQHF
TRBJ1-5	TRBV14	NA	few	TGTGCCAGCAGCCAAACATCCCATCAGCCCCAGCATTTT	CASSQTSHQPQHF
TRBJ2-1	TRBV20-1	TRBD1	NA	TGCAGTGCTAGACGACAGGGAACCTACAATGAGCAGTTCTTC	CSARRQGTYNEQFF
TRBJ2-1	TRBV4-1	NA	NA	TGCGCCAGCAGCCCAGGGGACTCACCATACAATGAGCAGTTCTTC	CASSPGDSPYNEQFF
TRBJ2-7	TRBV28	NA	few	TGTGCCAGCAGTCCCCGAGGGAGCGGAAACTACGAGCAGTACTTC	CASSPRGSGNYEQYF
TRBJ2-5	TRBV29-1	NA	many	TGCAGCGTTGAAAGAGACAGCCAAGAGACCCAGTACTTC	CSVERDSQETQYF
TRBJ2-7	TRBV27	TRBD2	NA	TGTGCCAGCAGTACGAAACCGACTAGCGGGCAGCCCTACGAGCAGTACTTC	CASSTKPTSGQPYEQYF
TRBJ2-5	TRBV10-3	NA	NA	TGTGCCATCAGTGACTCGGGGACCCAGTACTTC	CAISDSGTQYF
TRBJ2-2	TRBV12-3/TRBV12-4	TRBD2	NA	TGTGCCAGCAGTTTGATTTCGGGAGGGGGGACCTGGGAGCTGTTTTTT	CASSLISGGGTWELFF
TRBJ1-1	TRBV15	NA	NA	TGTGCCACCAGCAGAGATGGGACGGGTTACACTGGAGCTTTCTTT	CATSRDGTGYTGAFF
TRBJ2-4	TRBV12-3/TRBV12-4	TRBD2	few	TGTGCCAGCCGCCTCCACGGGAGGGACCAGTACTTC	CASRLHGRDQYF
TRBJ2-7	TRBV11-2	NA	NA	TGTGCCAGCAGCCCCTACCCGGGGACCTACGAGCAGTACTTC	CASSPYPGTYEQYF
TRBJ2-3	TRBV13	TRBD1	NA	TGTGCCAGCAGCGTAGCCGGGACAGAAGAAACAGATACGCAGTATTTT	CASSVAGTEETDTQYF
TRBJ1-2	TRBV20-1	TRBD1	NA	TGCAGTGCTCCCCACGACAGGGTAAATGGCTACACCTTC	CSAPHDRVNGYTF
TRBJ2-5	TRBV5-1	NA	many	TGCGCCAGCAGCTTGTCAAGGGCCTCTGAGACCCAGTACTTC	CASSLSRASETQYF
TRBJ1-6	TRBV7-2	NA	NA	TGTGCCAGCAGCCAGCGGTCGGGGCATTCACCCCTCCACTTT	CASSQRSGHSPLHF
TRBJ2-5	TRBV7-9	TRBD1	NA	TGTGCCAGCAGCTTCCCCCCGACGGGACAGGGACTGGAGACCCAGTACTTC	CASSFPPTGQGLETQYF
TRBJ2-3	TRBV29-1	NA	NA	TGCAGCGGCAATAGCGGCCACCAATTGGATACGCAGTATTTT	CSGNSGHQLDTQYF
TRBJ2-1	TRBV5-6	NA	NA	TGTGCCAGCAGCTTGCGGGTGGGAACCAACAATGAGCAGTTCTTC	CASSLRVGTNNEQFF
TRBJ2-7	TRBV7-9	NA	NA	TGTGCCAGCAGCCTGGCTCTGGGGGACTCCTACGAGCAGTACTTC	CASSLALGDSYEQYF
TRBJ2-6	TRBV12-3/TRBV12-4	NA	NA	TGTGCCAGCAGTAGCCCTTTCTCTGGGGCCAACGTCCTGACTTTC	CASSSPFSGANVLTF
TRBJ2-3	TRBV27	NA	few	TGTGCCAGCAGTTTTCGGCAGGAGGCAAGGAATACGCAGTATTTT	CASSFRQEARNTQYF
TRBJ2-7	TRBV5-1	TRBD2	few	TGCGCCAGCAGCATGACTAGCGGCTCCTACGAGCGGTACTTC	CASSMTSGSYERYF
TRBJ1-2	TRBV7-9	NA	few	TGTGCCAGCAGCTTCGGAGGGGAAAGGAGTGTGTTTGGCTACACCTTC	CASSFGGERSVFGYTF
TRBJ2-7	TRBV5-6	TRBD1	NA	TGTGCCAGCAGCTTGTGGGGGCGAGGGGGCTTGTACGAGCAGTACTTC	CASSLWGRGGLYEQYF
TRBJ2-1	TRBV9	TRBD2	NA	TGTGCCAGCAGCGTGGCCGTACTAGCGGGAGGTCCCAATGAGCAGTTCTTC	CASSVAVLAGGPNEQFF
TRBJ2-1	TRBV20-1	NA	NA	TGCAGTGCCCCGGCCCAGGGCTCCTACAATGAGCAGTTCTTC	CSAPAQGSYNEQFF
TRBJ2-3	TRBV24-1	NA	NA	TGTGCCACCAGTGAATTACCGGGGCAGGGCCTTAATACGCAGTATTTT	CATSELPGQGLNTQYF
TRBJ2-5	TRBV7-2	NA	NA	TGTGCCAGCAGACAAAATGCGGGGTCAGAGACCCAGTACTTC	CASRQNAGSETQYF